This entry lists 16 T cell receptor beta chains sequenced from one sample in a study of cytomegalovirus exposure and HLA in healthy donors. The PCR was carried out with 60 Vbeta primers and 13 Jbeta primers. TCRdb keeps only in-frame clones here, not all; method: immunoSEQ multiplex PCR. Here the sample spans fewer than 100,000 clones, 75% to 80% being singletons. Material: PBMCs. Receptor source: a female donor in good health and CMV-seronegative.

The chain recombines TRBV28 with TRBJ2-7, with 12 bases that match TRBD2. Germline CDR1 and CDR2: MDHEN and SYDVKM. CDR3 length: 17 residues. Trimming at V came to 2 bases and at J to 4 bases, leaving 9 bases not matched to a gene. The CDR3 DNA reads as TGTGCCAGCAGTTTACCCCTCCTAGCGGGAGGGCGGTACGAGCAGTACTTC. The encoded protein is CASSLPLLAGGRYEQYF.

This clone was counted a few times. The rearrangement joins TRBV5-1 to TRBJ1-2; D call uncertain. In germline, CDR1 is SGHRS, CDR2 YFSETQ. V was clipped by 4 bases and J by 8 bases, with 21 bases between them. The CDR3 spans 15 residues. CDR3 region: CASSQSTTAFGGYTF. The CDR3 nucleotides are TGCGCCAGCAGCCAGTCGACAACCGCCTTCGGAGGCTACACCTTC.

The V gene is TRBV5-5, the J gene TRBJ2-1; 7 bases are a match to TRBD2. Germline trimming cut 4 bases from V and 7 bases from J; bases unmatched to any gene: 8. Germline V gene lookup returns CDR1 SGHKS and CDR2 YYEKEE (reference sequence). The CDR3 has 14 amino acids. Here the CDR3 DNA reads TGTGCCAGCAGCGGGGGACTACCCTTAAATGAGCAGTTCTTC. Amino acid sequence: CASSGGLPLNEQFF.

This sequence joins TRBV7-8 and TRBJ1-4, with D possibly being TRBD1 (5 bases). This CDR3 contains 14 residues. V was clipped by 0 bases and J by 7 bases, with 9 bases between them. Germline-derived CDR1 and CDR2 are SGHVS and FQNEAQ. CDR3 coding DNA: TGTGCCAGCAGCTTAGCTGGGAGGGGTGAAAAACTGTTTTTT. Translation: CASSLAGRGEKLFF.

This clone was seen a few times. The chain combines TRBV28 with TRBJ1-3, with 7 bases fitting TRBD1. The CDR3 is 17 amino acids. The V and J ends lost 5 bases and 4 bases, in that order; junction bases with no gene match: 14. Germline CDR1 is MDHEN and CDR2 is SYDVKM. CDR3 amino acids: CASSLSTGAPGGNTIYF. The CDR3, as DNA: TGTGCCAGCAGTCTATCCACAGGGGCCCCGGGGGGAAACACCATATATTTT. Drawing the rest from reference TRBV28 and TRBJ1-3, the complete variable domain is DVKVTQSSRYLVKRTGEKVFLECVQDMDHENMFWYRQDPGLGLRLIYFSYDVKMKEKGDIPEGYSVSREKKERFSLILESASTNQTSMYLCASSLSTGAPGGNTIYFGEGSWLTVV.

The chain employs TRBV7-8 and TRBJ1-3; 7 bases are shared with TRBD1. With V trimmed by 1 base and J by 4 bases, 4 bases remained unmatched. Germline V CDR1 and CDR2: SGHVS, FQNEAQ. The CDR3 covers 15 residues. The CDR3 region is CASSLGAGGGNTIYF. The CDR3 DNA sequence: TGTGCCAGCAGCTTAGGTGCAGGGGGAGGAAACACCATATATTTT.

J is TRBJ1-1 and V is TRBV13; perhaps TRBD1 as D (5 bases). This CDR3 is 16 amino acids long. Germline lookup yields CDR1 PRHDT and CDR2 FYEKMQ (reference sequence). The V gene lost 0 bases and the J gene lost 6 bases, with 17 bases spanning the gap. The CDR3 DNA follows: TGTGCCAGCAGCTTAGGCCGCGGGGCGCAGATACCTGAAGCTTTCTTT. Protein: CASSLGRGAQIPEAFF.

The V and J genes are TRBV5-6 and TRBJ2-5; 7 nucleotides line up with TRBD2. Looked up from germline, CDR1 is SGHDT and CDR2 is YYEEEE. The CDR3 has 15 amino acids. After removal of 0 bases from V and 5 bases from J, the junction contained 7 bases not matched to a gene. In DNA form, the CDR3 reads TGTGCCAGCAGCTTGGGGCTAGCGGTTCGGGAGACCCAGTACTTC. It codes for CASSLGLAVRETQYF.

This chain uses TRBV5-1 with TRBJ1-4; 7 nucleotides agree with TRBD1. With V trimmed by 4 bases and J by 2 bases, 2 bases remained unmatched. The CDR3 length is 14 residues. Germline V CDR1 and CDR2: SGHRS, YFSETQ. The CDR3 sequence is CASSEQGTNEKLFF. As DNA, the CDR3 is TGCGCCAGCAGCGAACAGGGGACTAATGAAAAACTGTTTTTT. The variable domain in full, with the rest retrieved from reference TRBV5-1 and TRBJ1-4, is KAGVTQTPRYLIKTRGQQVTLSCSPISGHRSVSWYQQTPGQGLQFLFEYFSETQRNKGNFPGRFSGRQFSNSRSEMNVSTLELGDSALYLCASSEQGTNEKLFFGSGTQLSVL.

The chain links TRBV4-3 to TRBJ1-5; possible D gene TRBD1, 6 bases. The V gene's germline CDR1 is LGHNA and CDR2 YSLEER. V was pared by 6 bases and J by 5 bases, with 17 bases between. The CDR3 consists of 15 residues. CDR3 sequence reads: CASSHAGGRDQPQHF. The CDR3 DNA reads TGCGCCAGCAGTCATGCGGGGGGGCGAGATCAGCCCCAGCATTTT.

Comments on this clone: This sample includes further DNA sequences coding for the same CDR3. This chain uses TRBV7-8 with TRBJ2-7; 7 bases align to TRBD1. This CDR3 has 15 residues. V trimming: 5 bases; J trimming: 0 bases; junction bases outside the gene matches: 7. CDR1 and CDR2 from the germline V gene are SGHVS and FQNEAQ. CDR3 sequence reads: CASSPRQGPSYEQYF. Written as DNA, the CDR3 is TGTGCCAGCAGCCCCCGACAGGGACCCTCCTACGAGCAGTACTTC.

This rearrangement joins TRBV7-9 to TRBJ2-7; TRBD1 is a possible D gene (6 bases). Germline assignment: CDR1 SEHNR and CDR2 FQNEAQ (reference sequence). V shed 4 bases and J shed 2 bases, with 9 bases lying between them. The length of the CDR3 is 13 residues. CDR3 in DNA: TGTGCCAGCAGCTCCCGGGACACCTACGAGCAGTACTTC. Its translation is CASSSRDTYEQYF.

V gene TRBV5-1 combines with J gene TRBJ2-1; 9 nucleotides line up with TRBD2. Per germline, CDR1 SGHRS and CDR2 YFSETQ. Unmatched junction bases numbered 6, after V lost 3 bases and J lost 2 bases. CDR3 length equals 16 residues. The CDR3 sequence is CASSSRLAATYNEQFF. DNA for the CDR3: TGCGCCAGCAGCTCTCGACTAGCGGCTACCTACAATGAGCAGTTCTTC.

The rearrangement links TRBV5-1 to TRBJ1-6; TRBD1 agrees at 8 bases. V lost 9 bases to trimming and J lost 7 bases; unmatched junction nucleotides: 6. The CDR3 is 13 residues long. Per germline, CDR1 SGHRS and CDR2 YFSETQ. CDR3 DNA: TGCGCCACCAGTGACAGGGGCAATTCACCCCTCCACTTT. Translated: CATSDRGNSPLHF.

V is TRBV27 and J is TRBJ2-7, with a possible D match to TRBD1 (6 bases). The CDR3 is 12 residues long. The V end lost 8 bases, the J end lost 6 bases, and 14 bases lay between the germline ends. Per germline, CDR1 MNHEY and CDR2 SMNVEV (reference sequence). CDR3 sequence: CASGYRVGEQYF. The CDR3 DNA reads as TGTGCCAGCGGCTACAGGGTAGGCGAGCAGTACTTC.

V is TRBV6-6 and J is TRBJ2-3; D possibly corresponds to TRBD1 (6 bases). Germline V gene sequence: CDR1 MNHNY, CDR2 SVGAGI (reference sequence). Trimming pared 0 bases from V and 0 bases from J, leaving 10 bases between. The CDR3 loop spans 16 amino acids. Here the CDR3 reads CASSYSRGSSTDTQYF. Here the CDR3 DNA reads TGTGCCAGCAGTTACTCCAGGGGCTCTAGCACAGATACGCAGTATTTT.